These T cell receptor beta chains were read from a single sample in a study of cytomegalovirus exposure and HLA in healthy donors. Generated by immunoSEQ multiplex PCR, the TCRdb table keeps only in-frame clones and is missing some. The sample records 150,000 to 200,000 clones, 88% being singletons. Source material: PBMCs. The receptors originated from a man younger than 35 in good health and CMV-seronegative. The CDR3 runs from the conserved cysteine through the conserved F or W. D genes are given only for firm matches. Where a row states a size, it is once, few, many or the class of an expanded clone; other rows omit it.

v_gene,j_gene,d_gene,abundance,CDR3nt,CDR3aa
TRBV5-1,TRBJ2-7,TRBD1,NA,TGCGCCAGCAGCTGGGCCGGGACAGGGGCCTACGAGCAGTACTTC,CASSWAGTGAYEQYF
TRBV2,TRBJ1-6,NA,NA,TGTGCCAGCAGTGAGCTTAGCTCCTATAATTCACCCCTCCACTTT,CASSELSSYNSPLHF
TRBV5-4,TRBJ1-1,NA,NA,TGTGCCAGCAGGGAGCGGGATAGGAACACTGAAGCTTTCTTT,CASRERDRNTEAFF
TRBV5-4,TRBJ2-1,NA,NA,TGTGCCAGCAGCTTGGGTACGGGATCCTACAATGAGCAGTTCTTC,CASSLGTGSYNEQFF
TRBV5-4,TRBJ2-3,NA,once,TGTGCCAGCAGCCCCCGCAGAAACACAGATACGCAGTATTTT,CASSPRRNTDTQYF
TRBV5-1,TRBJ1-2,TRBD1,NA,TGCGCCAGCAGCTTCTGGACAGGGGATTCGGGTAACTATGGCTACACCTTC,CASSFWTGDSGNYGYTF
TRBV27,TRBJ1-2,NA,NA,TGTGCCAGCAGTTATCAAGACACCACCTATGGCTACACCTTC,CASSYQDTTYGYTF
TRBV7-8,TRBJ2-5,NA,NA,TGTGCCAGCAGCTTATCGGTGCGGGGAATACAAGAGACCCAGTACTTC,CASSLSVRGIQETQYF
TRBV14,TRBJ2-1,NA,NA,TGTGCCAGCAGCCAATCTGACGGGAGCTCCTACAATGAGCAGTTCTTC,CASSQSDGSSYNEQFF
TRBV7-9,TRBJ1-4,TRBD1,NA,TGTGCCAGCAGCTGGGGACAGGGAGCTGAAAAACTGTTTTTT,CASSWGQGAEKLFF
TRBV6-5,TRBJ2-1,NA,NA,TGTGCCAGCTCAACAGGGTTAACTTACAATGAGCAGTTCTTC,CASSTGLTYNEQFF
TRBV4-3,TRBJ1-1,NA,NA,TGCGCCAGCAGCCTTAACAGGATGAACACTGAAGCTTTCTTT,CASSLNRMNTEAFF
TRBV27,TRBJ2-7,NA,NA,TGTGCCAGCAGTGGTCAGGAGGGGTACGAGCAGTACTTC,CASSGQEGYEQYF
TRBV7-8,TRBJ1-3,NA,NA,TGTGCCAGCAGCTTAGCCCTAACCTCTGGAAACACCATATATTTT,CASSLALTSGNTIYF
TRBV18,TRBJ2-3,TRBD2,NA,TGTGCCAGCTCACGGACTAGCGGGAGGGCCGATACGCAGTATTTT,CASSRTSGRADTQYF
TRBV5-1,TRBJ1-5,TRBD1,once,TGCGCCAGCAGCCCCGAGGGACAGGGGGCTGGTCAGCCCCAGCATTTT,CASSPEGQGAGQPQHF
TRBV18,TRBJ2-5,NA,NA,TGTGCCAGCTCACCAAACGGCGGAGAGACCCAGTACTTC,CASSPNGGETQYF
TRBV10-3,TRBJ2-1,TRBD2,NA,TGTGCCATCAGTGAGTCGGGTTACGGGACTAGCGCCTACAATGAGCAGTTCTTC,CAISESGYGTSAYNEQFF
TRBV7-9,TRBJ2-2,TRBD2,NA,TGTGCCAGCAGATTCCAGCGGGAGTTGGCCGGGGAGCTGTTTTTT,CASRFQRELAGELFF
TRBV11-2,TRBJ1-1,NA,NA,TGTGCCAGCAGCTTCGGTAGGGGGAACACTGAAGCTTTCTTT,CASSFGRGNTEAFF
TRBV2,TRBJ2-3,TRBD2,NA,TGTGCCAGCATAGCGGGAGCAGATACGCAGTATTTT,CASIAGADTQYF
TRBV10-3,TRBJ2-2,NA,NA,TGTGCCATCAGTGGAGTCGCTGGAGACGGGGAGCTGTTTTTT,CAISGVAGDGELFF
TRBV5-1,TRBJ2-3,NA,NA,TGCGCCAGCAGCGGGGGGGATACGCAGTATTTT,CASSGGDTQYF
TRBV7-8,TRBJ2-2,TRBD1,NA,TGTGCCAGCAGCCCCCGGGACAGGGACACCGGGGAGCTGTTTTTT,CASSPRDRDTGELFF
TRBV19,TRBJ2-1,TRBD2,NA,TGTGCCAGTAGCCGGTCCGGGACTAGCGGCAACAATGAGCAGTTCTTC,CASSRSGTSGNNEQFF
TRBV12-5,TRBJ2-1,NA,NA,TGTGCTAGTGCTTTAGGACAGTACAATGAGCAGTTCTTC,CASALGQYNEQFF
TRBV19,TRBJ1-2,TRBD1,once,TGTGCCAGTAGCCAAATTGGGACAGGGGGAGGCTACACCTTC,CASSQIGTGGGYTF
TRBV6-5,TRBJ2-1,NA,NA,TGTGCCAGCAGTTACCAGGGGTGGAATGAGCAGTTCTTC,CASSYQGWNEQFF
TRBV2,TRBJ1-1,NA,NA,TGTGCCAGCAGTGTATCGGGTTCGTACACTGAAGCTTTCTTT,CASSVSGSYTEAFF
TRBV28,TRBJ1-4,NA,few,TGTGCCAGCAGCTTACAGGGTAAACTGTTTTTT,CASSLQGKLFF
TRBV11-3,TRBJ2-3,NA,NA,TGTGCCAGCAGCTCATCAACAGATACGCAGTATTTT,CASSSSTDTQYF
TRBV10-1,TRBJ2-7,TRBD2,NA,TGCGCCACCGGGCGGGAGATCTCCGAGCAGTACTTC,CATGREISEQYF
TRBV4-1,TRBJ2-2,TRBD2,NA,TGCGCCAGCAGCCAAGTTAGGGGGACTAGCGACGCCGGGGAGCTGTTTTTT,CASSQVRGTSDAGELFF
TRBV29-1,TRBJ1-1,NA,NA,TGCAGCGTTGAGAGTCAATTGAACACTGAAGCTTTCTTT,CSVESQLNTEAFF
TRBV6-1,TRBJ1-1,TRBD1,NA,TGTGCCAGCAGTGAGGCTTTACAGGGGGTTTCTAAAGCTTTCTTT,CASSEALQGVSKAFF
TRBV7-2,TRBJ1-5,NA,NA,TGTGCCAGCAGCTCCTTCCAGGGAGGACAGCCCCAGCATTTT,CASSSFQGGQPQHF
TRBV27,TRBJ1-5,TRBD1,NA,TGTGCCAGCAGTCCTCTTGACAGGGTATCCAATCAGCCCCAGCATTTT,CASSPLDRVSNQPQHF
TRBV18,TRBJ1-6,TRBD1,NA,TGTGCCAGCTCACCGCGACAGGGGGTGGGTTCACCCCTCCACTTT,CASSPRQGVGSPLHF
TRBV4-1,TRBJ2-2,NA,NA,TGCGCCAGCAGCCAAGATCCCGGGTGGGAGCTGTTTTTT,CASSQDPGWELFF
TRBV10-1,TRBJ1-1,NA,NA,TGCGCCAGCAGTGATAGTTCTTTGAACACTGAAGCTTTCTTT,CASSDSSLNTEAFF
TRBV19,TRBJ1-2,NA,NA,TGTGCCAGTAGTAACACAGGGAATTGGGGCGGCTACACCTTC,CASSNTGNWGGYTF
TRBV4-1,TRBJ1-6,NA,few,TGCGCCAGCAGCCAAGAGACCCGAGACTATTCACCCCTCCACTTT,CASSQETRDYSPLHF
TRBV1,TRBJ2-1,NA,NA,TGCACCAGCAGCCAAGATCCTCACTCTAGCGGGAAATACAATGAGCAGTTCTTC,CTSSQDPHSSGKYNEQFF
TRBV19,TRBJ2-7,TRBD1,NA,TGTGCCAGTAGGGTCTCCGGGACAGCCACCTACGAGCAGTACTTC,CASRVSGTATYEQYF
TRBV5-4,TRBJ1-2,TRBD1,NA,TGTGCCAGCAGCTATAAACCCTACCGGACAGGGCTGGATGGCTACACCTTC,CASSYKPYRTGLDGYTF